This TCR beta chain came from a study of cytomegalovirus exposure and HLA in healthy donors. The primer mix had 60 Vbeta and 13 Jbeta primers. TCRdb keeps only in-frame clones here, not all; method: immunoSEQ multiplex PCR. The sample yields some 150,000 clones, roughly four fifths seen once. Trimming cost V 2 bases and J 3 bases, with 8 bases left between them. The CDR3 spans 13 residues. The germline V gene has CDR1 SGHTA and CDR2 FQGNSA. The genes are TRBV7-2 and TRBJ2-7; D gene uncertain. The source of this sequence is a female donor in good health and CMV-seropositive. The sample comprised PBMCs. The CDR3 is CASSLSNNYEQYF. For the CDR3, the DNA is TGTGCCAGCAGCTTATCGAACAACTACGAGCAGTACTTC.